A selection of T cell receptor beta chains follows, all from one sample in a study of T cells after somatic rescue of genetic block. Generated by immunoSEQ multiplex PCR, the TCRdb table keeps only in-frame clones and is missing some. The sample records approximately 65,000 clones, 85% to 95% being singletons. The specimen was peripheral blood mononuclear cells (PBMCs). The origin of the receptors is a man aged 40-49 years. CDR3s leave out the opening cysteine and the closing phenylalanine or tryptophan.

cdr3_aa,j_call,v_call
ASSFRGGNYNEQF,TRBJ2-1,TRBV27
ASSWTSGDSSTDTQY,TRBJ2-3,TRBV2
ASNSGSSYNEQF,TRBJ2-1,TRBV5-4
ATSRGGVSSYEQY,TRBJ2-7,TRBV15
ASSHRYEQY,TRBJ2-7,TRBV28
ASSKWDRSLKEQF,TRBJ2-1,TRBV19
ASSSGTGTGELF,TRBJ2-2,TRBV27
ASSQAIGRGAKTQY,TRBJ2-5,TRBV7-2
ASSLSGQGQNTIY,TRBJ1-3,TRBV27
ASSFWGRRSYNEQF,TRBJ2-1,TRBV28
ASSLWGMGANGYT,TRBJ1-2,TRBV5-6
ASSHRPSATFYEQY,TRBJ2-7,TRBV14
ASSLSGSPYEQY,TRBJ2-7,TRBV27
ASTPDRGGGSPLH,TRBJ1-6,TRBV10-2
ASSLSLGGGNTIY,TRBJ1-3,TRBV7-8
ASSEMTSGGADTQY,TRBJ2-3,TRBV6-1
ASSDLSGQWETQY,TRBJ2-5,TRBV14
AIAGNRGRSGELF,TRBJ2-2,TRBV6-1
ASSRPLSRRGNTIY,TRBJ1-3,TRBV6-6
ASSWDAKNIQY,TRBJ2-4,TRBV27
ASSHPSSQTITSTDTQY,TRBJ2-3,TRBV7-2
ASSSRALGVSGANVLT,TRBJ2-6,TRBV5-1
ASSHQSNEQF,TRBJ2-1,TRBV11-3
ASSQAPGLLDNEQF,TRBJ2-1,TRBV4-1
ASSSGTASYEQY,TRBJ2-7,TRBV7-6
ASSPLGTTGGNTIY,TRBJ1-3,TRBV18
ASSLFWGPGNQPQH,TRBJ1-5,TRBV5-5
ASSPGQGGFNEQF,TRBJ2-1,TRBV7-7
ASSGRTGARVLT,TRBJ2-6,TRBV6-1
ASSLGTDQDTQY,TRBJ2-3,TRBV7-2
ASSLEVQGNSPLH,TRBJ1-6,TRBV28
ASSWGENQPQH,TRBJ1-5,TRBV2
AWEDSNNYGYT,TRBJ1-2,TRBV30
ASSGASGRSRSDTQY,TRBJ2-3,TRBV28
ASSSKSGRETQY,TRBJ2-5,TRBV7-2